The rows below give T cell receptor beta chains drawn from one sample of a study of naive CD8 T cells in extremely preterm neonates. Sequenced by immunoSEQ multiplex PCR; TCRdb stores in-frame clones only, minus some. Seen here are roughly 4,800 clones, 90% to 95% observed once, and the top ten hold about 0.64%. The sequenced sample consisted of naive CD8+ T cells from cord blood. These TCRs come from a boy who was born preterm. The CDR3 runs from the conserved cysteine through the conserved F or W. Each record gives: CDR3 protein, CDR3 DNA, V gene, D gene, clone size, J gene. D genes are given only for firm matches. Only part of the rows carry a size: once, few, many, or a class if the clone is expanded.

cdr3_aa: CASARTGTYEQYF; cdr3_nt: TGTGCCAGCGCCCGGACAGGGACCTACGAGCAGTACTTC; v_call: TRBV7-9; d_call: TRBD1; clone_size: NA; j_call: TRBJ2-7
cdr3_aa: CASSQETGGYEQYF; cdr3_nt: TGCGCCAGCAGCCAAGAGACAGGGGGCTACGAGCAGTACTTC; v_call: TRBV4-1; d_call: TRBD1; clone_size: NA; j_call: TRBJ2-7
cdr3_aa: CASGSPYEQYF; cdr3_nt: TGTGCCAGCGGGAGCCCCTACGAGCAGTACTTC; v_call: TRBV19; d_call: NA; clone_size: once; j_call: TRBJ2-7
cdr3_aa: CASSEGGLAGVGYNEQFF; cdr3_nt: TGTGCCAGCAGTGAGGGGGGACTAGCGGGAGTTGGTTACAATGAGCAGTTCTTC; v_call: TRBV2; d_call: TRBD2; clone_size: NA; j_call: TRBJ2-1
cdr3_aa: CASSQGTTNYGYTF; cdr3_nt: TGCGCCAGCAGCCAAGGGACAACTAACTATGGCTACACCTTC; v_call: TRBV4-1; d_call: NA; clone_size: NA; j_call: TRBJ1-2
cdr3_aa: CAWIKETSGYYEQYF; cdr3_nt: TGTGCCTGGATTAAGGAGACTAGCGGGTACTACGAGCAGTACTTC; v_call: TRBV30; d_call: TRBD2; clone_size: NA; j_call: TRBJ2-7
cdr3_aa: CASSLGPGPVTDTQYF; cdr3_nt: TGTGCCAGCAGCTTGGGGCCGGGACCAGTCACAGATACGCAGTATTTT; v_call: TRBV5-6; d_call: NA; clone_size: NA; j_call: TRBJ2-3
cdr3_aa: CASSLDRAYEQYF; cdr3_nt: TGTGCCAGCAGCCTAGACAGAGCCTACGAGCAGTACTTC; v_call: TRBV27; d_call: NA; clone_size: few; j_call: TRBJ2-7
cdr3_aa: CASSFSTGTLSSYEQYF; cdr3_nt: TGTGCCAGCAGCTTTTCGACAGGGACTCTTAGCTCCTACGAGCAGTACTTC; v_call: TRBV12-1; d_call: NA; clone_size: NA; j_call: TRBJ2-7
cdr3_aa: CASTPGLAGAYEQYF; cdr3_nt: TGTGCCAGCACTCCCGGACTAGCGGGGGCCTACGAGCAGTACTTC; v_call: TRBV28; d_call: TRBD2; clone_size: NA; j_call: TRBJ2-7
cdr3_aa: CASSLRDISNQPQHF; cdr3_nt: TGTGCCAGCAGTTTACGGGACATCTCTAATCAGCCCCAGCATTTT; v_call: TRBV28; d_call: NA; clone_size: NA; j_call: TRBJ1-5
cdr3_aa: CASSLRRVGADTQYF; cdr3_nt: TGCGCCAGCAGCCTGCGGCGCGTAGGGGCAGATACGCAGTATTTT; v_call: TRBV4-1; d_call: NA; clone_size: NA; j_call: TRBJ2-3
cdr3_aa: CASSLGTGTEQYF; cdr3_nt: TGTGCCAGCAGCTTAGGTACAGGGACCGAGCAGTACTTC; v_call: TRBV7-9; d_call: NA; clone_size: NA; j_call: TRBJ2-7
cdr3_aa: CASSTRPLSSYNEQFF; cdr3_nt: TGTGCCAGCAGCACAAGACCACTCAGCTCCTACAATGAGCAGTTCTTC; v_call: TRBV7-2; d_call: NA; clone_size: once; j_call: TRBJ2-1
cdr3_aa: CASSLDRGYGYTF; cdr3_nt: TGTGCCAGCAGTTTGGACAGGGGTTATGGCTACACCTTC; v_call: TRBV28; d_call: TRBD1; clone_size: once; j_call: TRBJ1-2
cdr3_aa: CASSLAGGPYTDTQYF; cdr3_nt: TGTGCCAGCAGCTTAGCGGGAGGGCCCTACACAGATACGCAGTATTTT; v_call: TRBV7-3; d_call: TRBD2; clone_size: NA; j_call: TRBJ2-3
cdr3_aa: CASSSGQGTDTQYF; cdr3_nt: TGTGCCAGCAGCTCTGGACAGGGCACAGATACGCAGTATTTT; v_call: TRBV28; d_call: TRBD1; clone_size: NA; j_call: TRBJ2-3
cdr3_aa: CASSPPGSNQPQHF; cdr3_nt: TGTGCCAGCTCACCACCGGGTAGCAATCAGCCCCAGCATTTT; v_call: TRBV18; d_call: NA; clone_size: once; j_call: TRBJ1-5
cdr3_aa: CASSQDRTGRGQPQHF; cdr3_nt: TGTGCCAGCAGCCAAGATAGGACAGGGAGGGGTCAGCCCCAGCATTTT; v_call: TRBV4-2; d_call: TRBD1; clone_size: few; j_call: TRBJ1-5
cdr3_aa: CASSQGISTDTQYF; cdr3_nt: TGCGCCAGCAGCCAAGGGATCAGCACAGATACGCAGTATTTT; v_call: TRBV4-3; d_call: NA; clone_size: NA; j_call: TRBJ2-3
cdr3_aa: CASSTGGNQPQHF; cdr3_nt: TGTGCCAGTAGTACAGGGGGCAATCAGCCCCAGCATTTT; v_call: TRBV19; d_call: NA; clone_size: NA; j_call: TRBJ1-5
cdr3_aa: CAISFYPGLAGNSSYEQYF; cdr3_nt: TGTGCCATCAGTTTTTATCCGGGACTAGCGGGCAATAGCTCCTACGAGCAGTACTTC; v_call: TRBV10-3; d_call: TRBD2; clone_size: NA; j_call: TRBJ2-7
cdr3_aa: CSVEEMGQPGLEYGYTF; cdr3_nt: TGCAGCGTTGAAGAGATGGGTCAGCCTGGGTTGGAGTATGGCTACACCTTC; v_call: TRBV29-1; d_call: NA; clone_size: NA; j_call: TRBJ1-2
cdr3_aa: CASSQSRANVLTF; cdr3_nt: TGTGCCAGCTCACAAAGTCGGGCCAACGTCCTGACTTTC; v_call: TRBV7-4; d_call: NA; clone_size: NA; j_call: TRBJ2-6
cdr3_aa: CAWSVQGAQPQHF; cdr3_nt: TGTGCCTGGAGTGTACAGGGGGCTCAGCCCCAGCATTTT; v_call: TRBV30; d_call: TRBD1; clone_size: NA; j_call: TRBJ1-5
cdr3_aa: CASSIRGDYEQYF; cdr3_nt: TGTGCCAGTAGTATCAGGGGTGACTACGAGCAGTACTTC; v_call: TRBV19; d_call: NA; clone_size: NA; j_call: TRBJ2-7
cdr3_aa: CASGKQYF; cdr3_nt: TGTGCCAGCGGAAAGCAGTACTTC; v_call: TRBV2; d_call: NA; clone_size: NA; j_call: TRBJ2-7
cdr3_aa: CASSLGVTYEQYF; cdr3_nt: TGTGCCAGCAGCTTGGGGGTTACCTACGAGCAGTACTTC; v_call: TRBV11-2; d_call: NA; clone_size: NA; j_call: TRBJ2-7
cdr3_aa: CASSLGGGRPQHF; cdr3_nt: TGTGCCAGCAGCTTAGGAGGGGGCCGGCCCCAGCATTTT; v_call: TRBV7-6; d_call: TRBD1; clone_size: NA; j_call: TRBJ1-5
cdr3_aa: CASTSPGQGSDTQYF; cdr3_nt: TGTGCCAGCACTTCCCCGGGACAGGGATCAGATACGCAGTATTTT; v_call: TRBV28; d_call: TRBD1; clone_size: NA; j_call: TRBJ2-3
cdr3_aa: CATSRDLAVMETQYF; cdr3_nt: TGTGCCACCAGCAGAGATCTTGCAGTAATGGAGACCCAGTACTTC; v_call: TRBV15; d_call: NA; clone_size: NA; j_call: TRBJ2-5